The 29 T cell receptor beta chains reported below all come from one sample, sequenced in a study of long-term antiretroviral therapy in people with HIV. Survey-level immunoSEQ v3.0 assays were run. Data came from immunoSEQ multiplex PCR; TCRdb stores just in-frame clones and leaves some out. The profile covers about 19,000 clones, with over 60% appearing a single time and under 15% taken by the ten largest. The sample consisted of unsorted PBMCs, taken 0.5 years before starting antiretroviral therapy. The receptor source for this set is a woman between 50 and 59 years old with HIV.

The chain employs TRBV30 and TRBJ1-1; the D is unclear. This CDR3 spans 13 amino acids. Germline V gene data show CDR1 as GTSNPN and CDR2 as SVGIG (reference sequence). V was clipped by 4 bases and J by 4 bases, with 13 bases between them. CDR3 protein: CAWTGSFFTEAFF. DNA for the CDR3: TGTGCCTGGACGGGTTCATTCTTCACTGAAGCTTTCTTT.

This chain connects TRBV11-2 to TRBJ2-3; tentatively, D is TRBD2 (6 bases). Looked up from germline, CDR1 is SGHAT and CDR2 is FQNNGV. The CDR3 runs 15 residues. V lost 1 base and J lost 5, with 13 bases in between. This chain's CDR3 is CASSLVGGIEDTQYF. DNA for the CDR3: TGTGCCAGCAGCTTAGTTGGAGGGATTGAAGATACGCAGTATTTT.

This clone was found a few times. The chain combines TRBV7-3 with TRBJ1-5; TRBD1 matches 8 bases. The junction had 9 bases not matched to a gene; V was cut back by 2 bases and J by 6 bases. CDR3 size: 16 residues. CDR1 is SGHTA and CDR2 is FQGTGA in the germline V gene. The CDR3 DNA follows: TGTGCCAGCAGCTTATCCCCCGGACAGGGTAGTCAGCCCCAGCATTTT. This encodes CASSLSPGQGSQPQHF.

This clone is deemed medium-sized (0.01 to 0.1%). One end of the junction does not line up with germline, which may come from a read error. V usage is TRBV4-1 and J usage is TRBJ1-1; D gene unclear. CDR3 length: 13 amino acids. The germline V gene encodes CDR1 MGHRA and CDR2 YSYEKL. The CDR3 is CASSQDPTLRWVF. The CDR3 bases are TGCGCCAGCAGCCAAGATCCCACCTTGAGATGGGTATTT.

V gene TRBV5-1 combines with J gene TRBJ2-3; D may be TRBD2 (5 bases). Trimming cost V 0 bases and J 1 base, with 9 bases left between them. The V gene's germline CDR1 is SGHRS and CDR2 YFSETQ. The CDR3 has 15 amino acids. The CDR3 sequence is CASSLEPAGTDTQYF. CDR3 sequence (DNA): TGCGCCAGCAGCTTGGAGCCAGCGGGCACAGATACGCAGTATTTT.

The chain links TRBV5-6 to TRBJ1-4; 7 positions match TRBD1. This CDR3 is 16 amino acids long. V shed 1 base, J shed 7 bases, and the junction held 10 bases outside the gene matches. CDR1 SGHDT and CDR2 YYEEEE come from the germline V gene. CDR3 coding DNA: TGTGCCAGCAGCTTGTTTCTGGGCAGGGGGTCTGAAAAACTGTTTTTT. Translating gives CASSLFLGRGSEKLFF.

This chain uses TRBV5-1 with TRBJ2-7; 9 bases match TRBD2. The V and J ends lost 4 bases and 3 bases, in that order; junction bases with no gene match: 11. This CDR3 contains 16 residues. Per the germline V gene, CDR1 is SGHRS and CDR2 is YFSETQ. The CDR3 here is CASSITSGGLNYEQYF. For the CDR3, the DNA is TGCGCCAGCAGCATTACCAGCGGGGGGCTGAACTACGAGCAGTACTTC.

This rearrangement joins TRBV7-8 to TRBJ1-3; D remains unclear. V lost 6 bases to trimming and J lost 7 bases, with 10 bases between them. CDR3 size: 12 residues. CDR1 and CDR2 from the germline V gene are SGHVS and FQNEAQ. CDR3 in DNA: TGTGCCAGCAGGCCCGGCGGGAACACCATATATTTT. Its protein is CASRPGGNTIYF.

The chain combines TRBV7-2 with TRBJ1-2; D is unresolved. Germline values: CDR1 SGHTA, CDR2 FQGNSA. The V end was cut by 8 bases, the J end by 2 bases, with 12 bases between. The CDR3 has 13 residues. The CDR3 DNA is TGTGCCAGCTTCCAGGACGGGAACTATGGCTACACCTTC. This encodes CASFQDGNYGYTF. Full variable domain (missing parts from reference TRBV7-2 and TRBJ1-2): GAGVSQSPSNKVTEKGKDVELRCDPISGHTALYWYRQSLGQGLEFLIYFQGNSAPDKSGLPSDRFSAERTGGSVSTLTIQRTQQEDSAVYLCASFQDGNYGYTFGSGTRLTVV.

This chain uses TRBV10-1 with TRBJ1-1; 7 positions match TRBD1. This CDR3 spans 17 amino acids. Germline-derived CDR1 and CDR2 are WNHNN and SYGVQD (reference sequence). V lost 0 bases to trimming and J lost 8 bases; unmatched junction nucleotides: 15. CDR3 bases: TGCGCCAGCAGTGAGTCGTCGGGACAGATATCCCTAGGGGAAGCTTTCTTT. Protein product: CASSESSGQISLGEAFF.

The rearrangement links TRBV6-6 to TRBJ1-2, with TRBD1 matching over 7 bases. The CDR3 is 13 amino acids. Losses at the gene ends were 5 bases for V and 2 bases for J; bases not matched to a gene: 2. Germline V gene data show CDR1 as MNHNY and CDR2 as SVGAGI (reference sequence). In nucleotides, the CDR3 is TGTGCCAGCAGTCCAGGGGGGAACTATGGCTACACCTTC. As protein: CASSPGGNYGYTF.

This clone is judged medium-sized. This sample also contains other DNA sequences that code for the same CDR3. This chain uses TRBV7-3 with TRBJ2-2; TRBD2 is a possible D gene (5 bases). Trimming shortened V by 3 bases and J by 3 bases, and 8 bases separated the two germline ends. This CDR3 is 14 amino acids long. Germline loops: CDR1 SGHTA, CDR2 FQGTGA. The CDR3 sequence is CASSLDSYTGELFF. The CDR3 DNA sequence: TGTGCCAGCAGCTTGGACTCCTACACCGGGGAGCTGTTTTTT.

The J gene is TRBJ2-1, the V gene TRBV19, with 8 positions matching TRBD2. V gave up 5 bases and J gave up 6 bases; unmatched junction bases: 15. CDR3 length: 17 residues. The germline CDR1 and CDR2 sequences are LNHDA and SQIVND (reference sequence). The CDR3, as DNA: TGTGCCAGTAGTCGTCCCAGGGTGGGCGGGGGGCTCAATGAGCAGTTCTTC. This translates into CASSRPRVGGGLNEQFF.

The chain carries TRBV11-2 and TRBJ2-5, with D hard to call. Trimming stripped 4 bases from V and 5 bases from J, with 8 bases between. Germline V CDR1 and CDR2: SGHAT, FQNNGV. This CDR3 has 12 amino acids. The CDR3: CASSSMAETQYF. The CDR3 region has the DNA TGTGCCAGCAGCTCCATGGCTGAGACCCAGTACTTC. The whole variable domain, remainder taken from reference TRBV11-2 and TRBJ2-5, is EAGVAQSPRYKIIEKRQSVAFWCNPISGHATLYWYQQILGQGPKLLIQFQNNGVVDDSQLPKDRFSAERLKGVDSTLKIQPAKLEDSAVYLCASSSMAETQYFGPGTRLLVL.

The chain uses TRBV11-2 and TRBJ1-1; D not resolved. This CDR3 is built from 16 residues. Looked up from germline, CDR1 is SGHAT and CDR2 is FQNNGV. With 2 bases removed from V and 1 base from J, the gap between germline ends came to 14 bases. CDR3 amino acids: CASSLRRPGGNTEAFF. For the CDR3, the DNA is TGTGCCAGCAGCTTACGACGGCCGGGTGGGAACACTGAAGCTTTCTTT. The full variable domain, completed using reference TRBV11-2 and TRBJ1-1, is EAGVAQSPRYKIIEKRQSVAFWCNPISGHATLYWYQQILGQGPKLLIQFQNNGVVDDSQLPKDRFSAERLKGVDSTLKIQPAKLEDSAVYLCASSLRRPGGNTEAFFGQGTRLTVV.

This clone showed up just a few times. The chain couples TRBV9 to TRBJ2-2; the D is unclear. CDR3 size: 14 residues. Trimming stripped 4 bases from V and 8 bases from J, with 15 bases between. The germline gives CDR1 SGDLS, CDR2 YYNGEE. For the CDR3, the DNA is TGTGCCAGCAGCCCGCGGCCCGTGATGGGGGAGCTGTTTTTT. This translates into CASSPRPVMGELFF.

The chain combines TRBV6-6 with TRBJ1-3; 8 bases are a match to TRBD1. The ends lost 7 bases at V and 4 bases at J; junction bases unmatched: 12. Germline V gene lookup returns CDR1 MNHNY and CDR2 SVGAGI (reference sequence). The length of the CDR3 is 16 residues. Here the CDR3 reads CASTQSGQVAGNTIYF. CDR3 DNA sequence: TGTGCCAGCACGCAATCGGGACAGGTAGCCGGAAACACCATATATTTT.

The chain has TRBV2 and TRBJ2-5; no firm D call. This CDR3 contains 11 residues. V dropped 3 bases and J dropped 4 bases, with 3 bases sitting between them. CDR1 and CDR2 from the germline V gene are SNHLY and FYNNEI. CDR3 residues: CASSDTETQYF. In DNA, the CDR3 is TGTGCCAGCAGTGACACAGAGACCCAGTACTTC.

The chain has TRBV5-4 and TRBJ1-5, with D possibly matching TRBD1 (5 bases). CDR1 and CDR2 from the germline V gene are SGHNT and YYREEE (reference sequence). Trimming took 5 bases from V and 7 from J, leaving 10 bases between them. The CDR3 covers 12 residues. The CDR3 loop reads CASRIGGQPQHF. The CDR3 nucleotides read TGTGCCAGCAGGATCGGGGGACAGCCCCAGCATTTT.

This chain connects TRBV29-1 to TRBJ1-2, with TRBD1 as a possible D gene (5 bases). This CDR3 contains 12 residues. V shed 4 bases and J shed 8 bases, with 14 bases lying between them. Germline lookup yields CDR1 SQVTM and CDR2 ANQGSEA. DNA for the CDR3: TGCAGCGTTGGATTCCAGGGTTCCGGCTACACCTTC. This translates into CSVGFQGSGYTF.

The chain joins TRBV18 to TRBJ1-2; a possible D gene is TRBD1 (5 bases). Germline V gives CDR1 KGHSH, CDR2 LQKENI. The CDR3 length is 15 residues. Trimming cost V 3 bases and J 8 bases, with 19 bases left between them. CDR3 sequence (DNA): TGTGCCAGCTCACCCCGTGGAGGTTCTGAGGGGGGCTACACCTTC. Translation: CASSPRGGSEGGYTF.

The sample holds one count of this clone. This sequence joins TRBV6-5 and TRBJ2-5; D remains unclear. The V and J ends lost 6 bases and 1 base respectively, with 12 bases between them. Per germline, CDR1 MNHEY and CDR2 SVGAGI. This CDR3 has 14 amino acids. DNA for the CDR3: TGTGCCAGCAGCCGGGCTTTGGCCCAAGAGACCCAGTACTTC. This codes for CASSRALAQETQYF.

By frequency in the sample, this clone is medium-sized. The V and J genes are TRBV30 and TRBJ1-3; D is perhaps TRBD1 (6 bases). The germline CDR1 and CDR2 sequences are GTSNPN and SVGIG (reference sequence). V gave up 1 base and J gave up 0 bases, with 7 bases separating them. This CDR3 comprises 14 residues. CDR3 sequence (DNA): TGTGCCTGGAGTGACAGGGTCTCTGGAAACACCATATATTTT. The encoded protein is CAWSDRVSGNTIYF.

J is TRBJ1-5 and V is TRBV4-1; tentatively, D is TRBD1 (5 bases). Trimming stripped 4 bases from V and 4 bases from J, with 17 bases between. The CDR3 runs to 16 residues. In germline, CDR1 is MGHRA, CDR2 YSYEKL. CDR3 DNA sequence: TGCGCCAGCAGCCGTAACGGGGGATATGGGAATCAGCCCCAGCATTTT. This gives the protein CASSRNGGYGNQPQHF.

The rearrangement joins TRBV7-2 to TRBJ2-5; 7 nucleotides match TRBD1. CDR1 SGHTA and CDR2 FQGNSA come from the germline V gene. This CDR3 has 13 amino acids. V lost 5 bases, J lost 5 bases, and 5 bases stayed unmatched. The CDR3 loop is CASSGRGYETQYF. The CDR3 nucleotides are TGTGCCAGCAGCGGCAGGGGGTATGAGACCCAGTACTTC.

The rearrangement links TRBV10-1 to TRBJ2-6, with D hard to call. CDR3 length: 17 residues. Trimming stripped 4 bases from V and 3 bases from J, with 16 bases between. CDR1 is WNHNN and CDR2 is SYGVQD in the germline V gene (reference sequence). CDR3 in DNA: TGCGCCAGCAGTGGGTCGGAGAGCTCGGGTGGGGCCAACGTCCTGACTTTC. It translates to CASSGSESSGGANVLTF.

V usage is TRBV7-9 and J usage is TRBJ2-7; D may be TRBD2 (5 bases). Trimming removed 5 bases at V and 6 bases at J, with 8 bases between. CDR1 SEHNR and CDR2 FQNEAQ come from the germline V gene (reference sequence). This CDR3 is built from 11 residues. In nucleotides, the CDR3 is TGTGCCAGCAGCCCCGGGATCGAGCAGTACTTC. It yields the protein CASSPGIEQYF.

This clone was counted once. The chain employs TRBV5-1 and TRBJ2-3; 9 nucleotides agree with TRBD1. V lost 3 bases, J lost 3 bases, and 5 bases stayed unmatched. Germline V gives CDR1 SGHRS, CDR2 YFSETQ. The CDR3 length is 15 residues. The CDR3 reads CASSSGTGKTDTQYF. CDR3 sequence (DNA): TGCGCCAGCAGCTCTGGGACAGGGAAGACAGATACGCAGTATTTT.

The V call is TRBV29-1, the J call TRBJ2-3, with D possibly TRBD2 on 6 matching bases. Trimming cost V 5 bases and J 2 bases, with 11 bases left between them. The CDR3 runs to 13 residues. Germline CDR1 is SQVTM and CDR2 is ANQGSEA. CDR3 in amino acids: CSVQGLLTDTQYF. The CDR3, as DNA: TGCAGCGTTCAGGGACTCCTCACAGATACGCAGTATTTT.